This record covers a single T cell receptor (beta chain). The Seattle patients, enrolled during active infection, were followed longitudinally. The CDR3 consists of 15 residues. Looked up from germline, CDR1 is KGHDR and CDR2 is SFDVKD. The V gene lost 2 bases and the J gene lost 5 bases, with 14 bases spanning the gap. The data belong to a study of blood T cell repertoires in COVID-19. At the level of the study: T cells, B-cell-depleted T cells, or PBMCs supplied cDNA or gDNA.

The assay was immunoSEQ multiplex PCR, and TCRdb's table has in-frame clones only and misses some. Among roughly 120,000 clones, 90% were seen once, and the ten largest hold roughly 4.5%. This TCR was sampled from a man between 60 and 75 years old with COVID-19, enrolled during active disease. V and J are TRBV24-1 and TRBJ2-5; TRBD1 might be the D (5 bases). Material: peripheral blood. CDR3 nucleotide sequence: TGTGCCACCAGTGATTCCCCGGCAGGGAAGGAGACCCAGTACTTC. It encodes CATSDSPAGKETQYF.